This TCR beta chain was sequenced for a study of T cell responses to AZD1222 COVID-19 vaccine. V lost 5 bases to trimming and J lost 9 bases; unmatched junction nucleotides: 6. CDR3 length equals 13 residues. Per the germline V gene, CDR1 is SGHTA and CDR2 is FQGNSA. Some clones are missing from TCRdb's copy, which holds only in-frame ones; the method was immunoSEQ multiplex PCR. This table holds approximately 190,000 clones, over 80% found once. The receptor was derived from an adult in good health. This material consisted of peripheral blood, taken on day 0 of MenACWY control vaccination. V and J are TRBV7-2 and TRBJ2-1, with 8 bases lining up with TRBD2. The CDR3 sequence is CASSGAGGSEQFF. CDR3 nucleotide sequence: TGTGCCAGCAGCGGTGCGGGAGGAAGTGAGCAGTTCTTC.